These 25 T cell receptor beta chains came from one sample sequenced in a study of cytotoxic CD8 clonotypes in ibrutinib-treated CLL. TCRdb's table, derived via immunoSEQ multiplex PCR, lists solely in-frame clones and lacks some. This sample carries around 310,000 clones, about 80% of them seen once, and the ten largest clones take 6.5% to 8%. The sequenced sample was PBMCs, obtained before ibrutinib treatment. Every receptor here comes from a human donor with chronic lymphocytic leukemia.

The chain joins TRBV2 to TRBJ2-1; D tentatively fits TRBD1 or TRBD2 (5 bases each). CDR1 and CDR2 from the germline V gene are SNHLY and FYNNEI. The CDR3 totals 14 residues. V lost 7 bases and J 5 bases, leaving 15 bases between the germline ends. The chain's CDR3 is CASNGDQEDNEQFF. In nucleotides, the CDR3 is TGTGCCAGCAATGGGGACCAGGAAGACAATGAGCAGTTCTTC.

The gene calls are TRBV30 and TRBJ2-5; D is undetermined. Trimming took 3 bases from V and 1 from J, leaving 12 bases between them. This CDR3 comprises 14 residues. Germline-derived CDR1 and CDR2 are GTSNPN and SVGIG (reference sequence). In DNA form, the CDR3 reads TGTGCCTGGAGCCAACCCGTGGGCCAAGAGACCCAGTACTTC. Residues: CAWSQPVGQETQYF.

This clone has more than one count but fewer than ten. The CDR3 region has the DNA TGTGCCAGCCAAAAGGTAGCGGGAGTCCGGACAGATACGCAGTATTTT. This codes for CASQKVAGVRTDTQYF. This sequence joins TRBV2 and TRBJ2-3; 9 bases are shared with TRBD2. CDR1 is SNHLY, CDR2 FYNNEI, per germline. This CDR3 contains 16 residues. Trimming cost V 8 bases and J 3 bases; bases outside gene matches: 12.

The chain is built from TRBV30 and TRBJ2-7, with 10 bases fitting TRBD1. The J segment lost 4 bases and the V segment lost 2 bases, leaving 8 bases of the junction unmatched. This CDR3 has 15 residues. The germline V gene has CDR1 GTSNPN and CDR2 SVGIG (reference sequence). CDR3 DNA sequence: TGTGCCTGGAGTAGGGACAGGGGTCCGGGGTACGAGCAGTACTTC. This encodes CAWSRDRGPGYEQYF.

The chain couples TRBV27 to TRBJ2-1; D perhaps matches TRBD1 (6 bases). CDR3 size: 13 residues. The V end was cut by 3 bases, the J end by 6 bases, with 9 bases between. The germline V gene encodes CDR1 MNHEY and CDR2 SMNVEV (reference sequence). CDR3 protein: CASSFGQLNEQFF. The CDR3 bases are TGTGCCAGCAGTTTCGGACAGCTCAATGAGCAGTTCTTC.

The rearrangement uses TRBV29-1 and TRBJ2-7; a possible D gene is TRBD2 (6 bases). The germline V gene has CDR1 SQVTM and CDR2 ANQGSEA. V lost 6 bases and J lost 9, with 12 bases in between. This CDR3 is built from 10 residues. The CDR3 nucleotides read TGCAGCGTGGGGGAGGAGGTGCAGTACTTC. This sequence encodes CSVGEEVQYF.

This rearrangement joins TRBV11-2 to TRBJ2-3; D unresolved. Per the germline V gene, CDR1 is SGHAT and CDR2 is FQNNGV. This CDR3 has 13 amino acids. Trimming took off 1 base at V and 6 bases at J, with 8 bases between the two ends. This CDR3 reads CASSLAIRDTQYF. The CDR3 DNA reads as TGTGCCAGCAGCTTAGCTATCCGGGATACGCAGTATTTT.

This clone has a single count. The genes are TRBV19 and TRBJ2-5, with a weak D call TRBD1 (6 bases). Germline CDR1 LNHDA, CDR2 SQIVND (reference sequence). Trimming left V 1 base short and J 1 base short, with 13 bases between. The length of the CDR3 is 16 residues. In nucleotides, the CDR3 is TGTGCCAGTAGTATAGGTCCCTGGGACACCCAAGAGACCCAGTACTTC. Protein product: CASSIGPWDTQETQYF.

This clone was recorded once. The chain links TRBV9 to TRBJ2-7, with TRBD2 matching over 8 bases. The CDR3 runs to 14 residues. Trimming at V came to 4 bases and at J to 6 bases, leaving 9 bases not matched to a gene. Germline V gene lookup returns CDR1 SGDLS and CDR2 YYNGEE. CDR3 bases: TGTGCCAGCAGCCAGAGGAGCGGGAGCCCCGAGCAGTACTTC. Its translation is CASSQRSGSPEQYF.

This rearrangement joins TRBV4-1 to TRBJ2-7; the match to TRBD1 covers 10 bases. CDR1 MGHRA and CDR2 YSYEKL come from the germline V gene. J was trimmed by 5 bases and V by 4 bases; bases with no gene match: 8. The CDR3 has 15 amino acids. In DNA form, the CDR3 reads TGCGCCAGCAGCCCGGGGACAGGGGTTTTCCACGAGCAGTACTTC. It encodes CASSPGTGVFHEQYF.

The chain recombines TRBV5-1 with TRBJ2-7; TRBD2 aligns across 9 bases. Germline trimming cut 0 bases from V and 7 bases from J; bases unmatched to any gene: 11. Germline CDR1 SGHRS, CDR2 YFSETQ. The CDR3 sequence is 16 residues long. CDR3 nucleotide sequence: TGCGCCAGCAGCTTGGCCCTGATAGCGGGAGCCCGAGAGCAGTACTTC. It yields the protein CASSLALIAGAREQYF.

The genes are TRBV25-1 and TRBJ1-1; D unclear. Trimming left V 4 bases short and J 1 base short, with 7 bases between. The CDR3 length is 13 residues. Germline V gene lookup returns CDR1 MGHDK and CDR2 SYGVNS. The CDR3 protein is CASSGGANTEAFF. Written as DNA, the CDR3 is TGTGCCAGCAGTGGTGGAGCGAACACTGAAGCTTTCTTT.

V and J are TRBV27 and TRBJ2-3; TRBD1 aligns across 8 bases. The trim removed 5 bases at V and 5 bases at J, leaving 6 bases unmatched. The CDR3 loop spans 14 amino acids. Per the germline V gene, CDR1 is MNHEY and CDR2 is SMNVEV (reference sequence). CDR3 coding DNA: TGTGCCAGCAGTCATGGACAGGGCCTAGATACGCAGTATTTT. Translated: CASSHGQGLDTQYF.

CDR3 DNA sequence: TGTGCCAGCAGTGACTCAGGGCTACCCAACACCGGGGAGCTGTTTTTT. This encodes CASSDSGLPNTGELFF. V and J are TRBV6-4 and TRBJ2-2; D is uncertain. Trimming removed 0 bases from V and 2 bases from J, with 10 bases in between. CDR1 is MRHNA, CDR2 SNTAGT, per germline. There are 16 residues in the CDR3.

The rearrangement uses TRBV5-1 and TRBJ2-7; TRBD1 agrees at 7 bases. The CDR3 consists of 14 residues. The germline CDR1 and CDR2 sequences are SGHRS and YFSETQ. The trim removed 0 bases at V and 2 bases at J, leaving 2 bases unmatched. The CDR3 reads CASSLGGQPYEQYF. The CDR3 region has the DNA TGCGCCAGCAGCTTGGGGGGACAGCCCTACGAGCAGTACTTC.

The chain uses TRBV10-1 and TRBJ2-7, with a weak D call TRBD1 (6 bases). The CDR3 has 13 amino acids. Trimming took off 4 bases at V and 4 bases at J, with 11 bases between the two ends. Per germline, CDR1 WNHNN and CDR2 SYGVQD (reference sequence). CDR3 region: CASSAGQPYEQYF. The DNA of the CDR3 is TGCGCCAGCAGTGCCGGACAGCCTTACGAGCAGTACTTC.

This chain uses TRBV30 with TRBJ2-5; D could derive from TRBD1 or TRBD2 (6 bases each). Germline values: CDR1 GTSNPN, CDR2 SVGIG (reference sequence). Trimming pared 1 base from V and 3 bases from J, leaving 21 bases between. The CDR3 loop spans 17 amino acids. DNA for the CDR3: TGTGCCTGGAGTGAGGGGGGTAGCGGAGGAGAAGAAGAGACCCAGTACTTC. This codes for CAWSEGGSGGEEETQYF.

The chain recombines TRBV27 with TRBJ2-7, with TRBD1 as a possible D gene (6 bases). In germline, CDR1 is MNHEY, CDR2 SMNVEV (reference sequence). The V end lost 7 bases, the J end lost 0 bases, and 19 bases lay between the germline ends. CDR3 length: 16 residues. The CDR3: CASNQGIGKSSYEQYF. In DNA form, the CDR3 reads TGTGCCAGCAACCAGGGGATCGGGAAGAGCTCCTACGAGCAGTACTTC.

The CDR3 sequence: CASSAPGRERYEQYF. The CDR3, as DNA: TGTGCCAGCAGTGCCCCGGGACGGGAGCGGTACGAGCAGTACTTC. The gene calls are TRBV6-6 and TRBJ2-7; D perhaps matches TRBD2 (6 bases). CDR1 is MNHNY, CDR2 SVGAGI, per germline (reference sequence). This CDR3 is built from 15 residues. V shed 5 bases and J shed 4 bases, with 18 bases lying between them.

This chain uses TRBV27 with TRBJ1-5; D call uncertain. The CDR3 consists of 14 residues. Germline V gives CDR1 MNHEY, CDR2 SMNVEV (reference sequence). V gave up 2 bases and J gave up 4 bases, with 9 bases separating them. The CDR3 here is CASSLRFGNQPQHF. Written as DNA, the CDR3 is TGTGCCAGCAGTTTAAGGTTCGGGAATCAGCCCCAGCATTTT.

This chain connects TRBV27 to TRBJ2-7, with 8 bases identical to TRBD1. Germline lookup yields CDR1 MNHEY and CDR2 SMNVEV (reference sequence). V lost 4 bases and J lost 3; bases outside the gene matches: 5. This CDR3 has 14 amino acids. The CDR3 DNA follows: TGTGCCAGCAGTTCCCGGACAGGGTTCTACGAGCAGTACTTC. This translates into CASSSRTGFYEQYF.

The V gene is TRBV2, the J gene TRBJ2-7; D call uncertain. This CDR3 spans 10 amino acids. The V end was cut by 8 bases, the J end by 6 bases, with 8 bases between. The germline V gene has CDR1 SNHLY and CDR2 FYNNEI. The CDR3 here is CASFTSEQYF. For the CDR3, the DNA is TGTGCCAGCTTTACAAGCGAGCAGTACTTC.

The V and J genes are TRBV7-2 and TRBJ1-2; weak D call: TRBD1 (6 bases). Trimming left V 1 base short and J 3 bases short, with 12 bases between. Germline CDR1 SGHTA, CDR2 FQGNSA. This CDR3 contains 15 residues. CDR3 DNA sequence: TGTGCCAGCAGCTTAGAGGGCAGGGGCTACTATGGCTACACCTTC. Its protein is CASSLEGRGYYGYTF.

The CDR3 here is CARSRREEQYF. In DNA, the CDR3 is TGCGCCAGGTCCAGGCGGGAAGAGCAGTACTTC. The V gene is TRBV10-1, the J gene TRBJ2-7; D perhaps matches TRBD2 (6 bases). The CDR3 sequence is 11 residues long. Looked up from germline, CDR1 is WNHNN and CDR2 is SYGVQD (reference sequence). Between the trimmed V and J ends, which lost 9 bases and 7 bases, there was a span of 13 bases.

The rearrangement uses TRBV11-2 and TRBJ2-7; D tentatively fits TRBD1 or TRBD2 (5 bases each). Between the trimmed V and J ends, which lost 5 bases and 0 bases, there was a span of 14 bases. The CDR3 extends over 15 amino acids. The germline gives CDR1 SGHAT, CDR2 FQNNGV. Here the CDR3 DNA reads TGTGCCAGCAGCGGGAGTGGGGCGAGCTCCTACGAGCAGTACTTC. Encoded protein: CASSGSGASSYEQYF.